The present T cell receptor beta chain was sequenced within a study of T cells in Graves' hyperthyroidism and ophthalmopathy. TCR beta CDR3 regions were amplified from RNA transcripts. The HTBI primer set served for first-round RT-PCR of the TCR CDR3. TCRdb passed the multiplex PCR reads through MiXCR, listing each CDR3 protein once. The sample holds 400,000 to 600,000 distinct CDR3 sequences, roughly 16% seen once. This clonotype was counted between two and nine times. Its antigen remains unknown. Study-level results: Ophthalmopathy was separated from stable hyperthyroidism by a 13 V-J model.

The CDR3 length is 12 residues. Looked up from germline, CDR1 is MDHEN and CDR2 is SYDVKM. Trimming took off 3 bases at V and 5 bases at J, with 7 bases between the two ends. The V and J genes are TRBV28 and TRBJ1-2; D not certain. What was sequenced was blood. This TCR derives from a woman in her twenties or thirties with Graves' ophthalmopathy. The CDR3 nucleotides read TGTGCCAGCAGTTTCCTTAGATATGGCTACACCTTC. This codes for CASSFLRYGYTF.